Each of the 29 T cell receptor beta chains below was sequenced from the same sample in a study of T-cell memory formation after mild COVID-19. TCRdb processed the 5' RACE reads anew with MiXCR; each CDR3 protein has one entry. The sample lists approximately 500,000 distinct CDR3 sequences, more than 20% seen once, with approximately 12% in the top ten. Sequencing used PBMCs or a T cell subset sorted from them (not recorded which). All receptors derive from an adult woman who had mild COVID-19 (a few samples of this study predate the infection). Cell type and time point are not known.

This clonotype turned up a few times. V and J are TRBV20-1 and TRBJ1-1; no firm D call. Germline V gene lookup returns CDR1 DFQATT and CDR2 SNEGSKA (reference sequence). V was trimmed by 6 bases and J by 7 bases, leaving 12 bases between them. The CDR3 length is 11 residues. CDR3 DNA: TGCAGTGCAAAGAATTTGCGTGAAGCTTTCTTT. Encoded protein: CSAKNLREAFF.

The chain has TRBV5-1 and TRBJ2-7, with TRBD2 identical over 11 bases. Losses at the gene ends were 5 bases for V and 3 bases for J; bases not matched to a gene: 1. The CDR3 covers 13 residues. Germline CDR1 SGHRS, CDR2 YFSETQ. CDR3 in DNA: TGCGCCAGCAGGACTAGCGGGATCTACGAGCAGTACTTC. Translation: CASRTSGIYEQYF.

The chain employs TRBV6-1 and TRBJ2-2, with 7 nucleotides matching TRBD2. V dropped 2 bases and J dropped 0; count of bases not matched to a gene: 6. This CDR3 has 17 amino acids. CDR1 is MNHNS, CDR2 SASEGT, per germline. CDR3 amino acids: CASSERSSGTNTGELFF. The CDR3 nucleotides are TGTGCCAGCAGTGAACGGTCTAGCGGAACGAACACCGGGGAGCTGTTTTTT.

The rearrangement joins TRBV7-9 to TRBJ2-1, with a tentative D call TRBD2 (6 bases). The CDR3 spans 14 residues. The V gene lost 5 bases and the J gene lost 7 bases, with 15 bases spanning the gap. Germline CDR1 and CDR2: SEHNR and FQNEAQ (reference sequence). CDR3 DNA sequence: TGTGCCAGCAGCGACGGACTAAGTCAGAATGAGCAGTTCTTC. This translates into CASSDGLSQNEQFF.

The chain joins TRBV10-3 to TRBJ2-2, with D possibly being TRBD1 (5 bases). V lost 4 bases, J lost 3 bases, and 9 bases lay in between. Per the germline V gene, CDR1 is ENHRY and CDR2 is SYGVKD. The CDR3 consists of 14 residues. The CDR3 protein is CAISGTPYTGELFF. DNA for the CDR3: TGTGCCATCAGTGGGACACCTTACACCGGGGAGCTGTTTTTT.

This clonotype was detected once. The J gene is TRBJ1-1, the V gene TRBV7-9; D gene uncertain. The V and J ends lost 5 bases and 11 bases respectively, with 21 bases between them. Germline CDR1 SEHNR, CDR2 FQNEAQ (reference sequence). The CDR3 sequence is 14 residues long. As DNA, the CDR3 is TGTGCCAGCAGCCCGGGAGACCGCTTACTGGGGGCTTTCTTT. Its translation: CASSPGDRLLGAFF.

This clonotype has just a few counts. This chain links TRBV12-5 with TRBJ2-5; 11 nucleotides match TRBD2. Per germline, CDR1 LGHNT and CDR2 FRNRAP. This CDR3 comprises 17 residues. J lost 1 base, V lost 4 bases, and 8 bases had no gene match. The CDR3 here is CASGWATSGAIQETQYF. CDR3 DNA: TGTGCTAGTGGTTGGGCGACTAGCGGGGCTATCCAAGAGACCCAGTACTTC.

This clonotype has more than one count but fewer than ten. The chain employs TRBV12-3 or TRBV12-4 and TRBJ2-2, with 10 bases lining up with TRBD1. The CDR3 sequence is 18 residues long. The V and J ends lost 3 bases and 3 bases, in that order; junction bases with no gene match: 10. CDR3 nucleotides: TGTGCCAGCAGTTTCCCCACTATTGGGACAGGGGACACCGGGGAGCTGTTTTTT. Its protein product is CASSFPTIGTGDTGELFF.

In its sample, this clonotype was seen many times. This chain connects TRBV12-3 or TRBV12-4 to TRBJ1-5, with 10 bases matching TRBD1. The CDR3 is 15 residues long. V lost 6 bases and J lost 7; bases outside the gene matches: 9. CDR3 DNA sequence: TGTGCCAGCAGCAGACAGGGGGCGCGGGAACAGCCCCAGCATTTT. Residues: CASSRQGAREQPQHF.

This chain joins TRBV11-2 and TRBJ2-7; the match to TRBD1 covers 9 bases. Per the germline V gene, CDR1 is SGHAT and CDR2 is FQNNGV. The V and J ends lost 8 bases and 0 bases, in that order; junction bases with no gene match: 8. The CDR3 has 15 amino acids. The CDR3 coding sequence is TGTGCCAGCGCAGATACGGGACAGGGCTCCTACGAGCAGTACTTC. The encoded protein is CASADTGQGSYEQYF.

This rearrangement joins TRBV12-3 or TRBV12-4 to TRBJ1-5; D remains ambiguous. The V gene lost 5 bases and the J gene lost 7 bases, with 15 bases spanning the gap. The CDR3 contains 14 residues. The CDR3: CASSLTAAGQPQHF. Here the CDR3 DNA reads TGTGCCAGCAGTCTTACAGCTGCGGGGCAGCCCCAGCATTTT.

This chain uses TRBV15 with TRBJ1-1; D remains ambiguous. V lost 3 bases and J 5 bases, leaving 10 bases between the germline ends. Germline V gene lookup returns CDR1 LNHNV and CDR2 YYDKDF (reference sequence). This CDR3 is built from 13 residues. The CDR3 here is CATSSYSGTEAFF. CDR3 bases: TGTGCCACCAGCAGCTATTCGGGTACTGAAGCTTTCTTT.

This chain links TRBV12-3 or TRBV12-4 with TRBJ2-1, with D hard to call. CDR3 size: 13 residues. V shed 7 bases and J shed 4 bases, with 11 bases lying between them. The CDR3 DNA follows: TGTGCCAGCACTGTGAACGGGTACAATGAGCAGTTCTTC. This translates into CASTVNGYNEQFF.

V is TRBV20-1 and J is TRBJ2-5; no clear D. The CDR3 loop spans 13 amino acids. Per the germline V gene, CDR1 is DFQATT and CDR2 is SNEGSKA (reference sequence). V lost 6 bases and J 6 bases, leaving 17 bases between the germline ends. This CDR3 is CSAPTPSEKTQYF. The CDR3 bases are TGCAGTGCCCCGACACCTTCCGAGAAGACCCAGTACTTC.

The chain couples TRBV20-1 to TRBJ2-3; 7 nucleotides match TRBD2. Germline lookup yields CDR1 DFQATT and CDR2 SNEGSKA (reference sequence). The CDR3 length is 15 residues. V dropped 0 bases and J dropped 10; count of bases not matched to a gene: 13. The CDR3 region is CSARDLQREARAQYF. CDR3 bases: TGCAGTGCTAGAGATCTCCAGCGGGAAGCTAGGGCGCAGTATTTT.

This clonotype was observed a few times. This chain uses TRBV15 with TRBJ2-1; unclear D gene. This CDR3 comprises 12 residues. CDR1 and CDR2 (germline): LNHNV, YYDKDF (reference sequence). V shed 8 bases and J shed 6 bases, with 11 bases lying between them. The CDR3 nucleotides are TGTGCCACCCGCAATCCGGGCAATGAGCAGTTCTTC. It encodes CATRNPGNEQFF.

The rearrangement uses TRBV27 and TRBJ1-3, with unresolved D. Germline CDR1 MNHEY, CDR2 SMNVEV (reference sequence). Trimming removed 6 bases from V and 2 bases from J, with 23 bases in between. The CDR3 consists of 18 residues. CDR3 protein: CASSGDGVIGSPGNTIYF. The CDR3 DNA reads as TGTGCCAGCAGCGGGGATGGGGTGATTGGGTCCCCTGGAAACACCATATATTTT.

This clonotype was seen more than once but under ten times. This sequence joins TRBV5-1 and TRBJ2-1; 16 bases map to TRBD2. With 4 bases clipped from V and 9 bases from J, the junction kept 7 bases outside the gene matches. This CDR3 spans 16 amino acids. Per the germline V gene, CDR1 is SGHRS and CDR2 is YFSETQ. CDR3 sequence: CASSRGTSGGASEQFF. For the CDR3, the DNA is TGCGCCAGCAGCCGCGGGACTAGCGGGGGGGCCAGTGAGCAGTTCTTC.

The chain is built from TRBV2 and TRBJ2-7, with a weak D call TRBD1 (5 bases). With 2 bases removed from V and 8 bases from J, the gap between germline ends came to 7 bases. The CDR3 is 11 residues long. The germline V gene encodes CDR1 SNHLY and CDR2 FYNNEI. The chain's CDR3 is CASSEQGKQYF. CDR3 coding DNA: TGTGCCAGCAGTGAACAGGGAAAGCAGTACTTC.

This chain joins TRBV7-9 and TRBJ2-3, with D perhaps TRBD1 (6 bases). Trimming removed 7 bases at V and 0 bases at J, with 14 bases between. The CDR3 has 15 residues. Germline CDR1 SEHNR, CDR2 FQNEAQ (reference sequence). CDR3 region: CASNTGITSTDTQYF. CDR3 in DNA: TGTGCCAGCAACACAGGGATTACTAGCACAGATACGCAGTATTTT.

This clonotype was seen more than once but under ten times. The CDR3 DNA sequence: TGCAGTGCTCCCACAGCTGAGGATGGCTACACCTTC. This translates into CSAPTAEDGYTF. The chain uses TRBV20-1 and TRBJ1-2; D is undetermined. Germline V CDR1 and CDR2: DFQATT, SNEGSKA (reference sequence). With 5 bases removed from V and 6 bases from J, the gap between germline ends came to 13 bases. The CDR3 spans 12 residues.

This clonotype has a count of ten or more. The CDR3 DNA sequence: TGCGCCAGCAGCGCCCCGGGGGGCCTTAATGAGCAGTTCTTC. Encoded protein: CASSAPGGLNEQFF. The rearrangement joins TRBV5-1 to TRBJ2-1; tentatively, D is TRBD2 (7 bases). The CDR3 sequence is 14 residues long. Germline values: CDR1 SGHRS, CDR2 YFSETQ. The ends were cut back, 4 bases at V and 7 bases at J, with 15 bases in the middle.

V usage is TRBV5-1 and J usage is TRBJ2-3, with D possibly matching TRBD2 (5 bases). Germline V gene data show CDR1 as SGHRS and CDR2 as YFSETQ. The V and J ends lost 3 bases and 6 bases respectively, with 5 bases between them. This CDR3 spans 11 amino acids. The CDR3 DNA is TGCGCCAGCAGCTGGGAGGATACGCAGTATTTT. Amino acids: CASSWEDTQYF.

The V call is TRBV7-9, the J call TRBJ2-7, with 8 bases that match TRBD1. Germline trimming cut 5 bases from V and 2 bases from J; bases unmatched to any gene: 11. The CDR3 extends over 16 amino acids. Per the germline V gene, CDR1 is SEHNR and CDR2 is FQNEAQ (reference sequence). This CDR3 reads CASSPPIWTGPYEQYF. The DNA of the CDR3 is TGTGCCAGCAGCCCTCCCATCTGGACAGGGCCCTACGAGCAGTACTTC.

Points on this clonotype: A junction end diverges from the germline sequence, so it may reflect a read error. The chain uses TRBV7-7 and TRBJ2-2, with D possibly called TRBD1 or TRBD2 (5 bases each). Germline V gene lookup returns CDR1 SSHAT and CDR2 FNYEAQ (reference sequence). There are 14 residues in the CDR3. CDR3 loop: CASRDGTNTGELIF. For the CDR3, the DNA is TGTGCCAGCCGGGACGGGACGAACACCGGGGAGCTGATTTTT.

The CDR3 DNA is TGCGCCAGCAGCCAAGATTTGGGGACAGGTTACGAGCAGTACTTC. Amino acid sequence: CASSQDLGTGYEQYF. The gene calls are TRBV4-1 and TRBJ2-7; 8 nucleotides line up with TRBD1. This CDR3 has 15 amino acids. CDR1 is MGHRA, CDR2 YSYEKL, per germline. The V gene end was trimmed by 0 bases and the J gene end by 4 bases; junction bases not matched to a gene: 5.

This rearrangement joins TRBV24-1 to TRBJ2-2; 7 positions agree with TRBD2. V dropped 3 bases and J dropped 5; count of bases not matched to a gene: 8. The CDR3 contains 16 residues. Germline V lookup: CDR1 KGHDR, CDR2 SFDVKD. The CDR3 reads CATSDRTGTTTGELFF. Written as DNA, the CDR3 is TGTGCCACCAGTGATAGGACCGGGACTACTACCGGGGAGCTGTTTTTT.

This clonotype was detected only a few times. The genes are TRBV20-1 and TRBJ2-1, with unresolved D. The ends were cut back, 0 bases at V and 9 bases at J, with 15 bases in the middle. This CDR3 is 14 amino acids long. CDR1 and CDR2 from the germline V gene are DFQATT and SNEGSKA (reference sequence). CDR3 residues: CSAREGGFSVEQFF. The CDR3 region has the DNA TGCAGTGCTAGAGAGGGCGGCTTTTCGGTTGAGCAGTTCTTC.

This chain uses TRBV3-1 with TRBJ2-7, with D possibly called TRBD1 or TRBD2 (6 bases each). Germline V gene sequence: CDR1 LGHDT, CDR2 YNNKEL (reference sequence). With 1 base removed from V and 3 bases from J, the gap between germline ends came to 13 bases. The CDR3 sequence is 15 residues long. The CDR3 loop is CASSQAGAGRYEQYF. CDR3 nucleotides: TGTGCCAGCAGCCAAGCGGGGGCGGGGCGCTACGAGCAGTACTTC.